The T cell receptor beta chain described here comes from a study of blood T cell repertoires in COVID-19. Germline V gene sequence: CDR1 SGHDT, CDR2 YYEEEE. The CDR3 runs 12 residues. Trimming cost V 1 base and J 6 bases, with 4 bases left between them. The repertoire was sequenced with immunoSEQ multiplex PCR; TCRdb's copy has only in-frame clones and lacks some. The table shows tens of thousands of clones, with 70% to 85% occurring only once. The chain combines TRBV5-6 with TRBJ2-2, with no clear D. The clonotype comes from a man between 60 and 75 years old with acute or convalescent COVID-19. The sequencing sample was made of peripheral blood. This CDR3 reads CASSLLAGELFF. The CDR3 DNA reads TGTGCCAGCAGCTTGCTCGCCGGGGAGCTGTTTTTT.